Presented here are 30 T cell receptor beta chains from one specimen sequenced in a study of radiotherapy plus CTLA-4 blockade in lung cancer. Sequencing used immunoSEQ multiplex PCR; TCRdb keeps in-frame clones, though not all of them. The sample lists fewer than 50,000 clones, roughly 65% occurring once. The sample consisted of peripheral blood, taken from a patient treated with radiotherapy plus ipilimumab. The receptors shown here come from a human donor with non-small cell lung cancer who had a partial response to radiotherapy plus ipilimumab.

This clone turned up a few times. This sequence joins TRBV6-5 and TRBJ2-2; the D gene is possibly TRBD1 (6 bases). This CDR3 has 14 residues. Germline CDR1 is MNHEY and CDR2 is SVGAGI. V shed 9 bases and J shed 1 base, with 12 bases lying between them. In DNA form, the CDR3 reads TGTGCCAGTCGATTACAGGGGAACACCGGGGAGCTGTTTTTT. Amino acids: CASRLQGNTGELFF.

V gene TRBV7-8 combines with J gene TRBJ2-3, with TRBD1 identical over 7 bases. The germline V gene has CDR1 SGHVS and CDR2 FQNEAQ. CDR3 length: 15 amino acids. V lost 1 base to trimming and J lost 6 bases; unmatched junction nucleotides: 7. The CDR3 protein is CASSLEGASWDTQYF. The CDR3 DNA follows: TGTGCCAGCAGCTTAGAGGGGGCCTCCTGGGATACGCAGTATTTT.

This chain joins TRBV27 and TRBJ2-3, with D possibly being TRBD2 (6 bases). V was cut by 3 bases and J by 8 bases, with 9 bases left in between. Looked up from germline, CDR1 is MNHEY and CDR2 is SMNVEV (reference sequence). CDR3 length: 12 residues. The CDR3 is CASSFGGPTQYF. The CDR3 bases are TGTGCCAGCAGTTTTGGAGGGCCTACGCAGTATTTT.

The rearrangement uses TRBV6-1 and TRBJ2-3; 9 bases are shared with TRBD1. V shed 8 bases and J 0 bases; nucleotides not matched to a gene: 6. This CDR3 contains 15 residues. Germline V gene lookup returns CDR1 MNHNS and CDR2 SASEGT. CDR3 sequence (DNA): TGTGCCAGCGGCCGGACAGGGGAGAGCACAGATACGCAGTATTTT. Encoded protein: CASGRTGESTDTQYF.

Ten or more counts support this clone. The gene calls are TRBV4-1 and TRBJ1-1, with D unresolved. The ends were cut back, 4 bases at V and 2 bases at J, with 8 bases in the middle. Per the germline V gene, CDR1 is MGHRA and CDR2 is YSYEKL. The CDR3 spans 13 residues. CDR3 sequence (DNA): TGCGCCAGCAGCCCCTCGGGAAACACTGAAGCTTTCTTT. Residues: CASSPSGNTEAFF.

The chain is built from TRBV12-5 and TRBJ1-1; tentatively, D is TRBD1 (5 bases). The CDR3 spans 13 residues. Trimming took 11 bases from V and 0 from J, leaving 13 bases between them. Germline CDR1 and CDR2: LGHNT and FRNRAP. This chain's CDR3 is CAGAGTLNTEAFF. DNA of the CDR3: TGTGCTGGCGCCGGGACTCTGAACACTGAAGCTTTCTTT.

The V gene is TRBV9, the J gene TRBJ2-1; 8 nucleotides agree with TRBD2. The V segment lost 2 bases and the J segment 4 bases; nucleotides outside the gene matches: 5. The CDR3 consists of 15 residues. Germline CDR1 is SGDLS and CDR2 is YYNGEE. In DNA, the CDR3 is TGTGCCAGCAGCGTGGGATTAGCGGGGTACAATGAGCAGTTCTTC. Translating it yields CASSVGLAGYNEQFF.

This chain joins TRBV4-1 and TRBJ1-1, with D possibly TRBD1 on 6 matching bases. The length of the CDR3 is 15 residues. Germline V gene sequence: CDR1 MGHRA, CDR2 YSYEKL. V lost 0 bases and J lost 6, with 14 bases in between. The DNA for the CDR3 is TGCGCCAGCAGCCAAGACGGGCAGGGGAAGGCTGAAGCTTTCTTT. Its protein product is CASSQDGQGKAEAFF.

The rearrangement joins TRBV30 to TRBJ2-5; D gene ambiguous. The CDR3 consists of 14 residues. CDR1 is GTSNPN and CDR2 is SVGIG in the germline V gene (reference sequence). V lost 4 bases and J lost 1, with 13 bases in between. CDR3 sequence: CAWTPPTSQETQYF. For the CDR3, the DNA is TGTGCCTGGACCCCACCGACAAGCCAAGAGACCCAGTACTTC.

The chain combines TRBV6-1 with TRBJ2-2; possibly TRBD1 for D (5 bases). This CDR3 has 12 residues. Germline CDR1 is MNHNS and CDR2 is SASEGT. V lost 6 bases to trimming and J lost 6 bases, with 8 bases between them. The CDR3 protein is CASSPRAGELFF. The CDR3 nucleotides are TGTGCCAGCAGCCCCAGGGCCGGGGAGCTGTTTTTT.

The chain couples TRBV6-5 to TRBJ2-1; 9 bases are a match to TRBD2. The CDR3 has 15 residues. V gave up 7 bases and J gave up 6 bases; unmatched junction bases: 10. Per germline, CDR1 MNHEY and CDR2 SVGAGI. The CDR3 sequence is CASTHRLAGSNEQFF. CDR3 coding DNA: TGTGCCAGCACCCACCGGCTAGCGGGGTCCAATGAGCAGTTCTTC.

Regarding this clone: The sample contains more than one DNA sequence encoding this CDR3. The CDR3 nucleotides read TGTGCCAGCAGCGTAGCGGGCGGGGGCACTGAAGCTTTCTTT. It yields the protein CASSVAGGGTEAFF. The chain joins TRBV9 to TRBJ1-1, with D maybe TRBD1 (5 bases). Trimming took 0 bases from V and 4 from J, leaving 10 bases between them. The CDR3 covers 14 residues. Germline CDR1 is SGDLS and CDR2 is YYNGEE.

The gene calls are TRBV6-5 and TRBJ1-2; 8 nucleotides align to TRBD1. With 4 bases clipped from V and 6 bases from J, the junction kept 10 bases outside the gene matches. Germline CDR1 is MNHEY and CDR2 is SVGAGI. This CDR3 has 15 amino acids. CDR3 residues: CASSSGQALSDGYTF. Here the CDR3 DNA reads TGTGCCAGCAGTTCGGGACAGGCCTTATCTGATGGCTACACCTTC.

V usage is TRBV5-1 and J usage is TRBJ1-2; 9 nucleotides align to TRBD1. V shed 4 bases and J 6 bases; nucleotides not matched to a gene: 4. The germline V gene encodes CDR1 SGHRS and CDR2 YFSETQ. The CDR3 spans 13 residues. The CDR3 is CASSIDRGNGYTF. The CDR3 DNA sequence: TGCGCCAGCAGCATAGACAGGGGGAATGGCTACACCTTC.

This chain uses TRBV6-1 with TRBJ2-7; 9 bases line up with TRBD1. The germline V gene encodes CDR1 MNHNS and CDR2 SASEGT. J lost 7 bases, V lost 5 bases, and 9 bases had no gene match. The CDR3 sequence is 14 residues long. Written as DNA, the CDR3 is TGTGCCAGCAGTAAACAGGGGGCCTTGGGGGAGCAGTACTTC. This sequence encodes CASSKQGALGEQYF.

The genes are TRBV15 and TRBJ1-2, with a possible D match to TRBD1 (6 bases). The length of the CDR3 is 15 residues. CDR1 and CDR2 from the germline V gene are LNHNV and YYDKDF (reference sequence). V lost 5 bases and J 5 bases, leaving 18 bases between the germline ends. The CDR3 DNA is TGTGCCACCAGCTCCCAGGGCAGGGGTAATTATGGCTACACCTTC. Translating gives CATSSQGRGNYGYTF.

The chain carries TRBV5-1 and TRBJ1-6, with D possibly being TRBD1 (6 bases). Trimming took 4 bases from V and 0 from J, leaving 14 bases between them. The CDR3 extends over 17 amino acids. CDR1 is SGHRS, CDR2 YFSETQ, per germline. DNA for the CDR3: TGCGCCAGCAGCGGCGGGGGCTCGCGCTCCTATAATTCACCCCTCCACTTT. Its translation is CASSGGGSRSYNSPLHF.

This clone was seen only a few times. DNA for the CDR3: TGTGCCAGTACCGACAGGCTGAATTGGAATGAGCAGTTCTTC. Encoded protein: CASTDRLNWNEQFF. The chain couples TRBV19 to TRBJ2-1; possibly TRBD1 for D (6 bases). Germline-derived CDR1 and CDR2 are LNHDA and SQIVND (reference sequence). This CDR3 contains 14 residues. V shed 7 bases and J shed 7 bases, with 17 bases lying between them.

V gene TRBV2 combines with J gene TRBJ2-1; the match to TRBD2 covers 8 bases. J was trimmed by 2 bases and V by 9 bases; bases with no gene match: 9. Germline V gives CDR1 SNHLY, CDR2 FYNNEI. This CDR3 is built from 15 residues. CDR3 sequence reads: CASLLAGLTYNEQFF. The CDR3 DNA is TGTGCCAGTTTGCTAGCGGGCCTGACCTACAATGAGCAGTTCTTC.

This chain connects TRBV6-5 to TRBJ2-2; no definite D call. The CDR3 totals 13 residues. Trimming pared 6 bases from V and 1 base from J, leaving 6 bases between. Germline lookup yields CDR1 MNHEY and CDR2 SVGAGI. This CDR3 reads CASRRQNTGELFF. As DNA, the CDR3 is TGTGCCAGCAGAAGACAGAACACCGGGGAGCTGTTTTTT.

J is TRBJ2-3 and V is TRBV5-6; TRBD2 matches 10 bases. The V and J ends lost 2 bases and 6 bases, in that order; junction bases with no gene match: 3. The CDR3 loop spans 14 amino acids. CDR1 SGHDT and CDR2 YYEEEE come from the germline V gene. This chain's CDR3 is CASSLAGGRDTQYF. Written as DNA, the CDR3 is TGTGCCAGCAGCTTAGCGGGGGGGCGGGATACGCAGTATTTT.

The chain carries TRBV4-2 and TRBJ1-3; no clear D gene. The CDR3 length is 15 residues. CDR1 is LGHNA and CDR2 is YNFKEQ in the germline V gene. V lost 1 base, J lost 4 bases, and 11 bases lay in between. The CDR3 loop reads CASSQVERGGNTIYF. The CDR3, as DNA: TGTGCCAGCAGCCAAGTAGAGCGAGGAGGAAACACCATATATTTT.

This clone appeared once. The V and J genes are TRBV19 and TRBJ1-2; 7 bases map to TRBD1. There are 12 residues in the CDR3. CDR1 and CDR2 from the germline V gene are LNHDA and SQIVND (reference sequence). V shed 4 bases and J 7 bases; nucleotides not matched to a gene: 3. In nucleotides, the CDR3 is TGTGCCAGTAGTACACACAGGGGTGGCTACACCTTC. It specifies CASSTHRGGYTF.

CDR3 sequence: CASSERTAGDYGYTF. Here the CDR3 DNA reads TGTGCCAGCAGCGAGAGGACTGCGGGGGACTATGGCTACACCTTC. The rearrangement joins TRBV9 to TRBJ1-2; D possibly corresponds to TRBD1 (5 bases). Germline lookup yields CDR1 SGDLS and CDR2 YYNGEE. Between the trimmed V and J ends, which lost 3 bases and 3 bases, there was a span of 15 bases. The CDR3 length is 15 residues.

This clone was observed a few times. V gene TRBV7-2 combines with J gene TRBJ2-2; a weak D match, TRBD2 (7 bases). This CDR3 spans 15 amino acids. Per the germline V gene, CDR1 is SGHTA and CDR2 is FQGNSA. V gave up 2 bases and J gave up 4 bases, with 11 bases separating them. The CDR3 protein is CASSLRGASTGELFF. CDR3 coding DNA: TGTGCCAGCAGCTTACGGGGGGCGAGCACCGGGGAGCTGTTTTTT.

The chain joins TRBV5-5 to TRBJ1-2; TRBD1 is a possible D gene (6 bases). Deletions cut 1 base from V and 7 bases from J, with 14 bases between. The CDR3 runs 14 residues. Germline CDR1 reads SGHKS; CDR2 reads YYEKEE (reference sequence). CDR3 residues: CASSLTRGSGGYTF. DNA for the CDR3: TGTGCCAGCAGCTTGACCAGGGGTTCTGGTGGCTACACCTTC.

This CDR3 reads CARSSEGARGYTF. CDR3 in DNA: TGTGCCAGAAGCTCGGAGGGGGCGCGGGGCTACACCTTC. This sequence joins TRBV5-3 and TRBJ1-2, with 7 bases aligning to TRBD1. TRBV5-3 is labeled an ORF, and its function is uncertain. The V gene end was trimmed by 3 bases and the J gene end by 8 bases; junction bases not matched to a gene: 7. The CDR3 consists of 13 residues.

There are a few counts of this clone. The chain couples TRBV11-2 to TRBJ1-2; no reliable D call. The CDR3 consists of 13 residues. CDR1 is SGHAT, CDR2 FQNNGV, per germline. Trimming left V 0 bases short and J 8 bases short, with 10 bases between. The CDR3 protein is CASSLDDRRGYTF. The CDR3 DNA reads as TGTGCCAGCAGCTTAGATGACCGGAGAGGCTACACCTTC.

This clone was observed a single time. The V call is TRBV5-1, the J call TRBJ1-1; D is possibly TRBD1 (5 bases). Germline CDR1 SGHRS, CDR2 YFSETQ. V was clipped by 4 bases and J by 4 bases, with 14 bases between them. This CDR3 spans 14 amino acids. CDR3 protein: CASSILQDRTEAFF. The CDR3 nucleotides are TGCGCCAGCAGCATCTTACAGGATCGCACTGAAGCTTTCTTT.

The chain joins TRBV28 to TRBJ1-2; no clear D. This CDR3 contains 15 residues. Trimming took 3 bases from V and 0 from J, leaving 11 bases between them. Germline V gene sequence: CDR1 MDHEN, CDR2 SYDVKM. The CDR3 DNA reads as TGTGCCAGCAGTTTTGGAGGAACAGCTAACTATGGCTACACCTTC. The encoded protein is CASSFGGTANYGYTF.